One and the same sample provided the 8 T cell receptor beta chains below, sequenced in a study of T cells in localized non-small cell lung cancer. Assay used: immunoSEQ multiplex PCR; TCRdb lists only in-frame clones, some missing. Among 100,000 to 150,000 clones listed, 80% to 90% were seen once. The material was peripheral blood, obtained before any cancer treatment. Source of these receptors: a female donor of 60 years or more with stage I lung adenocarcinoma.

This chain connects TRBV9 to TRBJ1-1; D call uncertain. The CDR3 runs to 12 residues. The germline gives CDR1 SGDLS, CDR2 YYNGEE. Trimming left V 4 bases short and J 1 base short, with 5 bases between. CDR3 bases: TGTGCCAGCAGCTTAACGAACACTGAAGCTTTCTTT. This gives the protein CASSLTNTEAFF. Full variable domain (missing parts from reference TRBV9 and TRBJ1-1): DSGVTQTPKHLITATGQRVTLRCSPRSGDLSVYWYQQSLDQGLQFLIQYYNGEERAKGNILERFSAQQFPDLHSELNLSSLELGDSALYFCASSLTNTEAFFGQGTRLTVV.

The rearrangement joins TRBV4-1 to TRBJ2-7; D ambiguous. The V and J ends lost 1 base and 4 bases respectively, with 11 bases between them. Per the germline V gene, CDR1 is MGHRA and CDR2 is YSYEKL. The CDR3 consists of 14 residues. CDR3 nucleotides: TGCGCCAGCAGCCAAGCCCCCAACACATACGAGCAGTACTTC. This codes for CASSQAPNTYEQYF.

The V gene is TRBV5-1, the J gene TRBJ1-1; 7 bases are shared with TRBD1. Germline V gene lookup returns CDR1 SGHRS and CDR2 YFSETQ. V shed 4 bases and J 2 bases; nucleotides not matched to a gene: 11. This CDR3 is built from 16 residues. The CDR3 DNA reads as TGCGCCAGCAGCGCGGGACCTCGGACAGGAAACACTGAAGCTTTCTTT. The encoded protein is CASSAGPRTGNTEAFF.

Only one count was recorded for this clone. This chain connects TRBV11-1 to TRBJ2-7; D remains unclear. The V gene lost 8 bases and the J gene lost 4 bases, with 9 bases spanning the gap. Germline CDR1 reads SGHAT; CDR2 reads FQDESV (reference sequence). The CDR3 is made up of 11 amino acids. CDR3 loop: CASDNSYEQYF. The CDR3 DNA is TGTGCCAGCGATAATTCTTACGAGCAGTACTTC.

The rearrangement joins TRBV10-2 to TRBJ2-3; the match to TRBD2 covers 7 bases. The CDR3 is 15 residues long. CDR1 WSHSY and CDR2 SAAADI come from the germline V gene. V gave up 4 bases and J gave up 0 bases; unmatched junction bases: 4. The chain's CDR3 is CASSGLAASTDTQYF. The CDR3 bases are TGCGCCAGCAGTGGCCTAGCGGCTAGCACAGATACGCAGTATTTT.

The V gene is TRBV29-1, the J gene TRBJ1-2, with TRBD1 matching 7 bases. CDR1 is SQVTM and CDR2 is ANQGSEA in the germline V gene. The CDR3 consists of 12 residues. The CDR3 loop reads CAVWGTVYGYTF. The CDR3, as DNA: TGCGCCGTTTGGGGGACAGTGTATGGCTACACCTTC.

V usage is TRBV5-1 and J usage is TRBJ2-1, with 7 nucleotides matching TRBD2. The germline V gene has CDR1 SGHRS and CDR2 YFSETQ. The CDR3 is 15 residues long. V was pared by 0 bases and J by 3 bases, with 3 bases of the junction left unmatched. CDR3 nucleotides: TGCGCCAGCAGCTTGGAAGCTAGCGGCTACAATGAGCAGTTCTTC. This codes for CASSLEASGYNEQFF.

The chain couples TRBV29-1 to TRBJ2-2, with D possibly matching TRBD1 (5 bases). Looked up from germline, CDR1 is SQVTM and CDR2 is ANQGSEA. Between the trimmed V and J ends, which lost 7 bases and 3 bases, there was a span of 9 bases. This CDR3 has 12 amino acids. The DNA for the CDR3 is TGCAGCGCCCAGGGTTACACCGGGGAGCTGTTTTTT. This codes for CSAQGYTGELFF.